A single sample is the source of the 8 T cell receptor beta chains below, sequenced in a study of a mutant IDH1 vaccine in newly diagnosed glioma. No antigen is known for these receptors. The sample's time point: week 35, safety follow-up. A single vaccine dose contained 300 ug of mutant IDH1 20-mer peptide, and topical imiquimod was used with it. Profiling relied on immunoSEQ multiplex PCR, and the TCRdb table lists in-frame clones only, not all of them. The profile shows some 70,000 clones, roughly 83% of them singletons. This material consisted of PBMCs, taken from a glioma patient whose treatment included an IDH1 peptide vaccine. The source of these receptors is a young man with glioma.

The chain joins TRBV5-1 to TRBJ2-6; D not resolved. The germline CDR1 and CDR2 sequences are SGHRS and YFSETQ. V was trimmed by 0 bases and J by 0 bases, leaving 7 bases between them. This CDR3 has 16 residues. The CDR3 DNA follows: TGCGCCAGCAGCTTGGTAATTACCTCTGGGGCCAACGTCCTGACTTTC. The encoded protein is CASSLVITSGANVLTF.

The chain has TRBV6-1 and TRBJ1-5; TRBD1 matches 8 bases. With 7 bases clipped from V and 2 bases from J, the junction kept 7 bases outside the gene matches. Germline loops: CDR1 MNHNS, CDR2 SASEGT. The CDR3 contains 15 residues. The DNA for the CDR3 is TGTGCCAGCATTATTCGGGGACAGGGCAATCAGCCCCAGCATTTT. It translates to CASIIRGQGNQPQHF.

CDR3 bases: TGCGCCAGCACCGATGGACGGCCTTGGGGCACTGAAGCTTTCTTT. Amino acids: CASTDGRPWGTEAFF. The chain recombines TRBV5-1 with TRBJ1-1; D remains ambiguous. Germline V gene data show CDR1 as SGHRS and CDR2 as YFSETQ. This CDR3 is 15 amino acids long. V dropped 6 bases and J dropped 4 bases, with 19 bases sitting between them.

The chain couples TRBV4-3 to TRBJ1-1; 9 bases agree with TRBD1. J gave up 2 bases and V 4 bases, and 11 bases lay outside the gene matches. CDR3 length: 17 amino acids. Germline V gene sequence: CDR1 LGHNA, CDR2 YSLEER. CDR3 sequence reads: CASSRIQGAEGNTEAFF. CDR3 nucleotides: TGCGCCAGCAGCCGCATACAGGGGGCTGAGGGTAACACTGAAGCTTTCTTT.

This rearrangement joins TRBV19 to TRBJ1-3; D is uncertain. The V end was cut by 3 bases, the J end by 0 bases, with 6 bases between. The CDR3 contains 14 residues. Looked up from germline, CDR1 is LNHDA and CDR2 is SQIVND (reference sequence). The CDR3 here is CASSISHSGNTIYF. The CDR3 nucleotides are TGTGCCAGTAGTATCTCGCACTCTGGAAACACCATATATTTT. Looking up the rest from reference TRBV19 and TRBJ1-3 gives the full variable domain: DGGITQSPKYLFRKEGQNVTLSCEQNLNHDAMYWYRQDPGQGLRLIYYSQIVNDFQKGDIAEGYSVSREKKESFPLTVTSAQKNPTAFYLCASSISHSGNTIYFGEGSWLTVV.

The chain employs TRBV13 and TRBJ2-1, with 8 bases that match TRBD2. The CDR3 runs to 16 residues. Germline CDR1 and CDR2: PRHDT and FYEKMQ (reference sequence). Trimming took 4 bases from V and 7 from J; bases not matched to a gene: 12. The CDR3 sequence is CASSSSGGLRGNEQFF. In nucleotides, the CDR3 is TGTGCCAGCAGCTCCAGCGGGGGTCTTCGGGGGAATGAGCAGTTCTTC.

The rearrangement uses TRBV7-9 and TRBJ2-5; D ambiguous. The CDR3 loop spans 13 amino acids. Germline-derived CDR1 and CDR2 are SEHNR and FQNEAQ (reference sequence). V shed 1 base and J shed 5 bases, with 8 bases lying between them. CDR3 nucleotide sequence: TGTGCCAGCAGCTTAGAAGGGTACGAGACCCAGTACTTC. As protein: CASSLEGYETQYF. Drawing the rest from reference TRBV7-9 and TRBJ2-5, the complete variable domain is DTGVSQNPRHKITKRGQNVTFRCDPISEHNRLYWYRQTLGQGPEFLTYFQNEAQLEKSRLLSDRFSAERPKGSFSTLEIQRTEQGDSAMYLCASSLEGYETQYFGPGTRLLVL.

CDR3 loop: CASSLGGGGTGYTF. CDR3 nucleotides: TGTGCCAGCAGCTTAGGGGGCGGGGGAACAGGCTACACCTTC. This sequence joins TRBV13 and TRBJ1-2; D possibly corresponds to TRBD1 (5 bases). Trimming stripped 0 bases from V and 8 bases from J, with 13 bases between. The germline V gene encodes CDR1 PRHDT and CDR2 FYEKMQ (reference sequence). CDR3 length: 14 residues.